Listed here are 12 T cell receptor beta chains from one sample, sequenced in a study of blood T cell repertoires in COVID-19. Profiling relied on immunoSEQ multiplex PCR, and the TCRdb table lists in-frame clones only, not all of them. The repertoire holds 200,000 to 300,000 clones, with about 90% as singletons. The sample comprised peripheral blood. The receptors come from a man aged 18 to 35 with active or convalescent COVID-19.

V is TRBV5-4 and J is TRBJ1-5; D perhaps matches TRBD1 (5 bases). V lost 4 bases, J lost 1 base, and 9 bases lay in between. This CDR3 is 14 amino acids long. Germline CDR1 is SGHNT and CDR2 is YYREEE (reference sequence). The CDR3 nucleotides read TGTGCCAGCAGCGCCGACAGCAGCAATCAGCCCCAGCATTTT. This gives the protein CASSADSSNQPQHF.

This clone was recorded only once. V usage is TRBV9 and J usage is TRBJ1-2; perhaps TRBD1 as D (6 bases). Trimming removed 4 bases from V and 1 base from J, with 8 bases in between. CDR1 SGDLS and CDR2 YYNGEE come from the germline V gene. CDR3 length equals 13 residues. CDR3 nucleotide sequence: TGTGCCAGCAGCTTGGACAGTAACTATGGCTACACCTTC. It yields the protein CASSLDSNYGYTF.

The V and J genes are TRBV7-2 and TRBJ2-7, with 9 bases that match TRBD1. The V and J ends lost 4 bases and 5 bases, in that order; junction bases with no gene match: 9. Germline V lookup: CDR1 SGHTA, CDR2 FQGNSA. The CDR3 spans 15 residues. CDR3 sequence: CASSSNRDRDHEQYF. CDR3 nucleotide sequence: TGTGCCAGCAGCTCAAACCGGGACAGGGACCACGAGCAGTACTTC.

The rearrangement uses TRBV7-9 and TRBJ2-7, with TRBD1 identical over 9 bases. The CDR3 has 15 amino acids. With 5 bases clipped from V and 3 bases from J, the junction kept 8 bases outside the gene matches. Germline values: CDR1 SEHNR, CDR2 FQNEAQ (reference sequence). This chain's CDR3 is CASSPTGTGFYEQYF. For the CDR3, the DNA is TGTGCCAGCAGCCCGACCGGGACAGGGTTCTACGAGCAGTACTTC.

The rearrangement joins TRBV5-1 to TRBJ2-3; D is possibly TRBD1 (6 bases). The V and J ends lost 2 bases and 0 bases respectively, with 19 bases between them. The CDR3 sequence is 18 residues long. Germline assignment: CDR1 SGHRS and CDR2 YFSETQ. CDR3 residues: CASSLGQKYNLSTDTQYF. CDR3 in DNA: TGCGCCAGCAGCTTAGGACAGAAATACAACCTTAGCACAGATACGCAGTATTTT. The variable domain in full, with the rest retrieved from reference TRBV5-1 and TRBJ2-3, is KAGVTQTPRYLIKTRGQQVTLSCSPISGHRSVSWYQQTPGQGLQFLFEYFSETQRNKGNFPGRFSGRQFSNSRSEMNVSTLELGDSALYLCASSLGQKYNLSTDTQYFGPGTRLTVL.

The chain uses TRBV5-5 and TRBJ2-5; 7 bases map to TRBD2. With 0 bases clipped from V and 7 bases from J, the junction kept 9 bases outside the gene matches. The CDR3 totals 15 residues. In germline, CDR1 is SGHKS, CDR2 YYEKEE (reference sequence). DNA of the CDR3: TGTGCCAGCAGCTTGGCCGAGAGCGGGACGGGGACCCAGTACTTC. This gives the protein CASSLAESGTGTQYF.

This rearrangement joins TRBV5-6 to TRBJ2-7; TRBD1 matches 12 bases. CDR3 length: 17 amino acids. The germline V gene has CDR1 SGHDT and CDR2 YYEEEE. The J segment lost 5 bases and the V segment lost 0 bases, leaving 9 bases of the junction unmatched. The CDR3 DNA reads TGTGCCAGCAGCTTGGCCGCCGGGGACAGGGGGCAGAACGAGCAGTACTTC. Translated: CASSLAAGDRGQNEQYF.

This chain joins TRBV11-2 and TRBJ2-7; D is perhaps TRBD2 (5 bases). The CDR3 is 13 residues long. V lost 3 bases to trimming and J lost 2 bases, with 8 bases between them. Looked up from germline, CDR1 is SGHAT and CDR2 is FQNNGV. The CDR3 reads CASSLGRTYEQYF. The CDR3 DNA follows: TGTGCCAGCAGCTTGGGGAGAACCTACGAGCAGTACTTC.

The CDR3 coding sequence is TGTGCCAGCAGTAGCCGGGACAGGGCGCTATCTGGAGAGACCCAGTACTTC. Translation: CASSSRDRALSGETQYF. The chain carries TRBV27 and TRBJ2-5; 9 nucleotides agree with TRBD1. CDR3 length: 17 amino acids. CDR1 and CDR2 from the germline V gene are MNHEY and SMNVEV (reference sequence). The junction had 14 bases not matched to a gene; V was cut back by 5 bases and J by 4 bases.

J is TRBJ1-2 and V is TRBV4-3, with 7 nucleotides matching TRBD1. The CDR3 has 15 residues. Unmatched junction bases numbered 11, after V lost 2 bases and J lost 8 bases. The germline gives CDR1 LGHNA, CDR2 YSLEER. Here the CDR3 DNA reads TGCGCCAGCAGCCAACCGGGACAGAGGGGCCAAGGCTACACCTTC. Protein product: CASSQPGQRGQGYTF.

CDR3 protein: CASSPYRLGRFYEQYF. In DNA, the CDR3 is TGTGCCAGCAGCCCCTACCGGTTGGGGCGCTTCTACGAGCAGTACTTC. The rearrangement uses TRBV5-6 and TRBJ2-7, with a weak D call TRBD1 (5 bases). CDR3 length: 16 amino acids. Germline V gene lookup returns CDR1 SGHDT and CDR2 YYEEEE. V gave up 4 bases and J gave up 3 bases, with 20 bases separating them.

The rearrangement links TRBV2 to TRBJ2-1, with 8 bases lining up with TRBD2. The CDR3 is made up of 15 amino acids. Unmatched junction bases numbered 3, after V lost 1 base and J lost 4 bases. CDR1 is SNHLY, CDR2 FYNNEI, per germline. In nucleotides, the CDR3 is TGTGCCAGCAGTGAAGGGACTAGCTTTTACAATGAGCAGTTCTTC. It codes for CASSEGTSFYNEQFF.